Below, 21 T cell receptor beta chains from the same sample are listed, as sequenced in a study of regulatory T cells in long-lasting Graves disease. iRepertoire HTBI primers and Arm-PCR of CDR3 regions built TCR beta libraries. TCRdb reanalysed the multiplex PCR reads using MiXCR and keeps one entry per CDR3 protein. The sample holds 350,000 to 450,000 distinct CDR3 sequences, 14% to 15% seen once. Regarding time point: newly diagnosed GD, antithyroid drugs for less than 3 months. RNA isolated from PBMCs was used to make the TCR library. This same sample was also part of a study on T cells in Graves' hyperthyroidism and ophthalmopathy.

The sequencing used peripheral blood mononuclear cells (PBMCs), collected at new diagnosis, from a patient treated with antithyroid drugs. These receptors came from a woman aged 40 to 55 with Graves disease.

At least ten counts were recorded for this clonotype. V is TRBV28 and J is TRBJ2-6; D is uncertain. Trimming took off 9 bases at V and 0 bases at J, with 6 bases between the two ends. Germline CDR1 and CDR2: MDHEN and SYDVKM. This CDR3 has 13 residues. CDR3 loop: CASVSSGANVLTF. For the CDR3, the DNA is TGTGCCAGTGTTAGCTCTGGGGCCAACGTCCTGACTTTC.

This clonotype has only a few counts. CDR3 sequence reads: CSARDPAGGPSYEQYF. The CDR3 DNA sequence: TGCAGTGCTAGAGACCCCGCGGGCGGGCCTTCCTACGAGCAGTACTTC. The V call is TRBV20-1, the J call TRBJ2-7, with D possibly matching TRBD2 (5 bases). The length of the CDR3 is 16 residues. Germline CDR1 is DFQATT and CDR2 is SNEGSKA (reference sequence). The V and J ends lost 0 bases and 1 base respectively, with 16 bases between them.

The V call is TRBV11-3, the J call TRBJ2-4, with D perhaps matching TRBD1 (6 bases). V lost 3 bases and J 1 base, leaving 13 bases between the germline ends. There are 16 residues in the CDR3. Germline CDR1 SGHNT, CDR2 YENEEA. The CDR3 bases are TGTGCCAGCAGCTTGGGGACAAACTCGGCCAAAAACATTCAGTACTTC. This sequence encodes CASSLGTNSAKNIQYF. Combining the CDR3 with reference TRBV11-3 and TRBJ2-4 gives the whole variable domain EAGVVQSPRYKIIEKKQPVAFWCNPISGHNTLYWYLQNLGQGPELLIRYENEEAVDDSQLPKDRFSAERLKGVDSTLKIQPAELGDSAVYLCASSLGTNSAKNIQYFGAGTRLSVL.

This clonotype was observed a few times. The chain carries TRBV20-1 and TRBJ2-1; D might be TRBD1 or TRBD2, each matching 6 bases. Germline V gene lookup returns CDR1 DFQATT and CDR2 SNEGSKA (reference sequence). Trimming shortened V by 4 bases and J by 8 bases, and 12 bases separated the two germline ends. The CDR3 length is 12 residues. CDR3 in DNA: TGCAGTGCTAACAAAAGGGGGGATGAGCAGTTCTTC. Translated, it gives CSANKRGDEQFF.

This clonotype was detected many times. This chain joins TRBV11-1 and TRBJ2-1, with 13 bases matching TRBD2. V lost 5 bases to trimming and J lost 10 bases; unmatched junction nucleotides: 11. Germline V gene sequence: CDR1 SGHAT, CDR2 FQDESV (reference sequence). The CDR3 is 16 residues long. CDR3 protein: CASSPLGLAGAGEQFF. CDR3 sequence (DNA): TGTGCCAGCAGCCCTCTCGGACTAGCGGGAGCAGGCGAGCAGTTCTTC.

The V gene is TRBV19, the J gene TRBJ2-3; TRBD2 matches 13 bases. Germline V gives CDR1 LNHDA, CDR2 SQIVND (reference sequence). The CDR3 is made up of 18 amino acids. Trimming took 3 bases from V and 1 from J; bases not matched to a gene: 7. CDR3 DNA sequence: TGTGCCAGTAGTATCGAACCCGGACTAGCGGGAGGCACAGATACGCAGTATTTT. Amino acid sequence: CASSIEPGLAGGTDTQYF.

In its sample, this clonotype was seen many times. V is TRBV14 and J is TRBJ2-3; D gene uncertain. Germline V gene data show CDR1 as SGHDN and CDR2 as FVKESK. Trimming removed 4 bases from V and 0 bases from J, with 11 bases in between. The CDR3 length is 15 residues. In DNA, the CDR3 is TGTGCCAGCAGCCGAAGGGCCCCTAGCACAGATACGCAGTATTTT. This encodes CASSRRAPSTDTQYF.

This clonotype was seen only a few times. This chain's CDR3 is CASSLLLRGSGNTIYF. DNA of the CDR3: TGTGCCAGTAGTCTCCTCCTCAGGGGCTCTGGAAACACCATATATTTT. The chain links TRBV19 to TRBJ1-3; D is possibly TRBD1 (6 bases). Germline V lookup: CDR1 LNHDA, CDR2 SQIVND (reference sequence). The CDR3 spans 16 residues. The ends were cut back, 5 bases at V and 0 bases at J, with 14 bases in the middle.

This clonotype was seen repeatedly, ten times or more. The V call is TRBV3-1, the J call TRBJ2-3; no firm D call. The CDR3 loop spans 15 amino acids. Trimming took 4 bases from V and 3 from J, leaving 14 bases between them. The germline gives CDR1 LGHDT, CDR2 YNNKEL (reference sequence). CDR3 DNA: TGTGCCAGCAGCCGTCGCAGCACCGGGACAGATACGCAGTATTTT. This gives the protein CASSRRSTGTDTQYF.

On this clonotype: This may be a read error: a much more frequent sequence differs by one nucleotide. The gene calls are TRBV20-1 and TRBJ2-7, with TRBD1 identical over 7 bases. CDR1 and CDR2 from the germline V gene are DFQATT and SNEGSKA (reference sequence). The V gene end was trimmed by 6 bases and the J gene end by 5 bases; junction bases not matched to a gene: 13. The CDR3 is 14 amino acids. CDR3 in amino acids: CSAPRQGLSHEQYF. The CDR3 region has the DNA TGCAGTGCCCCTCGACAGGGTTTAAGCCACGAGCAGTACTTC.

This clonotype was counted between two and nine times. The chain's CDR3 is CASSETGGEYNEQFF. The CDR3 region has the DNA TGCGCCAGCAGTGAGACGGGAGGGGAGTACAATGAGCAGTTCTTC. The rearrangement joins TRBV10-2 to TRBJ2-1, with 8 bases lining up with TRBD2. This CDR3 region has 15 residues. The V gene end was trimmed by 2 bases and the J gene end by 4 bases; junction bases not matched to a gene: 4. CDR1 is WSHSY, CDR2 SAAADI, per germline.

This chain links TRBV7-9 with TRBJ1-1, with TRBD1 matching 10 bases. CDR1 and CDR2 (germline): SEHNR, FQNEAQ (reference sequence). V dropped 5 bases and J dropped 4; count of bases not matched to a gene: 7. The CDR3 is 15 residues long. The CDR3 region is CASSRRQGASTEAFF. CDR3 bases: TGTGCCAGCAGCCGTCGACAGGGGGCGAGCACTGAAGCTTTCTTT. The full variable domain, with the rest looked up from reference TRBV7-9 and TRBJ1-1, is DTGVSQNPRHKITKRGQNVTFRCDPISEHNRLYWYRQTLGQGPEFLTYFQNEAQLEKSRLLSDRFSAERPKGSFSTLEIQRTEQGDSAMYLCASSRRQGASTEAFFGQGTRLTVV.

Comments on this clonotype: With a much larger clone just one base away, this may be a read error. The rearrangement joins TRBV28 to TRBJ2-1; no clear D. With 6 bases removed from V and 4 bases from J, the gap between germline ends came to 13 bases. Germline V gene sequence: CDR1 MDHEN, CDR2 SYDVKM. The CDR3 totals 14 residues. CDR3: CASSQVDTYNEQFF. The CDR3, as DNA: TGTGCCAGCAGCCAAGTCGACACTTACAATGAGCAGTTCTTC.

This clonotype appeared a few times. The germline gene is not matched at one end of the junction; a read error may be the cause. V is TRBV5-1 and J is TRBJ1-6; D unresolved. Germline CDR1 is SGHRS and CDR2 is YFSETQ. The CDR3 extends over 18 amino acids. CDR3 protein: CAGSLATGLSSYNSPLHF. As DNA, the CDR3 is TGCGCCGGCAGCCTAGCAACGGGCCTCAGCTCCTATAATTCACCCCTCCACTTT.

This sequence joins TRBV6-2 or TRBV6-3 and TRBJ2-3, with D possibly TRBD2 on 6 matching bases. The CDR3 totals 13 residues. Germline V gene sequence: CDR1 MNHEY, CDR2 SVGEGT. Trimming stripped 6 bases from V and 6 bases from J, with 13 bases between. CDR3 region: CASRTTSPDTQYF. CDR3 DNA sequence: TGTGCCAGCAGGACGACTAGTCCCGATACGCAGTATTTT.

This clonotype came up many times. The V gene is TRBV12-3 or TRBV12-4, the J gene TRBJ1-2; D possibly corresponds to TRBD1 (6 bases). CDR3 length: 14 residues. Trimming took off 8 bases at V and 3 bases at J, with 16 bases between the two ends. CDR3 DNA: TGTGCCAGCTCAATTAGGGGGGTAGACTATGGCTACACCTTC. Protein: CASSIRGVDYGYTF.

The gene calls are TRBV29-1 and TRBJ2-7; 9 positions match TRBD2. The germline gives CDR1 SQVTM, CDR2 ANQGSEA. The trim removed 5 bases at V and 3 bases at J, leaving 11 bases unmatched. This CDR3 spans 15 amino acids. Here the CDR3 DNA reads TGCAGCGTTACTTGGGCTAGCGGGAACAACTACGAGCAGTACTTC. Translated, it gives CSVTWASGNNYEQYF.

This clonotype was picked up a small number of times. The rearrangement joins TRBV19 to TRBJ1-6; no firm D call. The CDR3 runs 16 residues. Germline values: CDR1 LNHDA, CDR2 SQIVND (reference sequence). Trimming stripped 5 bases from V and 6 bases from J, with 17 bases between. The CDR3, as DNA: TGTGCCAGTAGTCCTCGGGCCCGGAGGGTTAATTCACCCCTCCACTTT. Amino acids: CASSPRARRVNSPLHF.

This clonotype was detected many times. The chain carries TRBV9 and TRBJ2-3; maybe TRBD2 (5 bases). The CDR3 covers 14 residues. CDR1 is SGDLS, CDR2 YYNGEE, per germline. The V end lost 8 bases, the J end lost 1 base, and 14 bases lay between the germline ends. The CDR3 is CARHTRVGTDTQYF. The CDR3 DNA reads TGTGCCAGGCACACGAGGGTGGGCACAGATACGCAGTATTTT.

The chain is built from TRBV3-1 and TRBJ2-3; D call uncertain. The germline gives CDR1 LGHDT, CDR2 YNNKEL (reference sequence). Trimming removed 8 bases from V and 8 bases from J, with 14 bases in between. The CDR3 runs 12 residues. The CDR3 region is CASRPPHGTQYF. The CDR3 DNA follows: TGTGCCAGCCGCCCGCCCCACGGTACGCAGTATTTT.

At least ten counts were recorded for this clonotype. V is TRBV10-2 and J is TRBJ2-2; D unclear. This CDR3 is built from 16 residues. The V gene's germline CDR1 is WSHSY and CDR2 SAAADI. V was shortened by 10 bases and J by 6 bases, with 24 bases between the two germline ends. The CDR3 bases are TGCGCCACCTCTCTACCCGGCGGCTCCGGCCCCGGGGAGCTGTTTTTT. This gives the protein CATSLPGGSGPGELFF.